These T cell receptor beta chains were read from a single sample in a study of blood T cell repertoires in COVID-19. Sequencing was performed with immunoSEQ multiplex PCR; in TCRdb, only in-frame clones are kept and a portion is missing. The table has over 100,000 clones, 70% to 90% seen once. The sequencing input was peripheral blood. All receptors derive from a middle-aged man with acute or convalescent COVID-19. Each CDR3 is given with its conserved first and last residue. The D gene is left open where the match is weak. Expanded clones get a size class; other rows say once, few or many, or leave the size out.

J	D	V	size	DNA	CDR3
TRBJ2-1	NA	TRBV7-3	NA	TGTGCCAGCAGCTTACCGAACGCCCTAGTCTGGTCCTACAATGAGCAGTTCTTC	CASSLPNALVWSYNEQFF
TRBJ1-5	NA	TRBV19	NA	TGTGCCAGCAGAGCCGACGGGGTTCAGCCCCAGCATTTT	CASRADGVQPQHF
TRBJ2-7	TRBD1	TRBV18	NA	TGTGCCAGCTCATCGCCGGGACAGGGAACCTACGAGCAGTACTTC	CASSSPGQGTYEQYF
TRBJ2-7	NA	TRBV21-1	NA	TGTGCCAGCAGCAAACTAGGCGGTTCCTACGAGCAGTACTTC	CASSKLGGSYEQYF
TRBJ2-2	NA	TRBV7-9	NA	TGTGCCAGCAGGGGACTTTTCACCGGGGAGCTGTTTTTT	CASRGLFTGELFF
TRBJ2-5	TRBD2	TRBV7-3	NA	TGTGCCAGCAGCCCCCGGGGCGGGAGCGAGGAGACCCAGTACTTC	CASSPRGGSEETQYF
TRBJ2-3	TRBD2	TRBV27	NA	TGTGCCAGCAGCCCGCTAGCGGCCTACACAGATACGCAGTATTTT	CASSPLAAYTDTQYF
TRBJ1-5	NA	TRBV23-1	NA	TGCGCCAGCAGCCGCTATCCCGGGGTAGAGGTCGATCAGCCCCAGCATTTT	CASSRYPGVEVDQPQHF
TRBJ2-2	NA	TRBV11-3	NA	TGTGCCAGCAGCTTCGGGGTGGCCGGGGAGCTGTTTTTT	CASSFGVAGELFF
TRBJ2-7	TRBD1	TRBV28	once	TGTGCCAGCAGTTTATCTCAAGGACAGGTAAACTCCTACGAGCAGTACTTC	CASSLSQGQVNSYEQYF
TRBJ2-7	NA	TRBV7-3	few	TGTGCCAGCAGCCGAGACGGACAATCCTACGAGCAGTACTTC	CASSRDGQSYEQYF
TRBJ2-5	TRBD2	TRBV10-2	NA	TGCGCCAGCAGCTCCCTAGCGGGAGGGTACCAAGAGACCCAGTACTTC	CASSSLAGGYQETQYF
TRBJ2-3	NA	TRBV13	NA	TGTGCCAGCAGCTCCGGGACATCGGACACAGATACGCAGTATTTT	CASSSGTSDTDTQYF
TRBJ2-7	TRBD2	TRBV6-5	few	TGTGCCAGCAGTAGGTTCACGGGGGGGACCTACGAGCAGTACTTC	CASSRFTGGTYEQYF
TRBJ2-1	TRBD2	TRBV6-2/TRBV6-3	NA	TGTGCCAGCAGTTACTCCAACCAGCGGGGCCCCTACAATGAGCAGTTCTTC	CASSYSNQRGPYNEQFF
TRBJ1-2	TRBD1	TRBV28	few	TGTGCCAGCAGTTTCTCGGACAGGGACAACTATGGCTACACCTTC	CASSFSDRDNYGYTF
TRBJ1-2	TRBD1	TRBV5-1	once	TGCGCCAGCAGCCCAGGGACAGGGAATGGCTACACCTTC	CASSPGTGNGYTF
TRBJ1-5	NA	TRBV4-1	NA	TGCGCCAGCGCTCTGCGAGCGACAGAAAATCAGCCCCAGCATTTT	CASALRATENQPQHF
TRBJ1-1	NA	TRBV19	NA	TGTGCCAGTAGTAACGTAGTGAACACTGAAGCTTTCTTT	CASSNVVNTEAFF
TRBJ1-1	TRBD1	TRBV11-3	NA	TGTGCCAGCAGCTTAGACGGACAGGTGAACACTGAAGCTTTCTTT	CASSLDGQVNTEAFF
TRBJ2-7	TRBD2	TRBV14	NA	TGTGCCAGCAGCCCGACCTGGACGGGAGGAAGGTACGAGCAGTACTTC	CASSPTWTGGRYEQYF
TRBJ2-3	NA	TRBV29-1	NA	TGCAGCGTTTGGAGGGAAGATACGCAGTATTTT	CSVWREDTQYF
TRBJ2-7	NA	TRBV5-5	NA	TGTGCCAGCAGCTTGGTGGCGGGGCCACTCGAGCAGTACTTC	CASSLVAGPLEQYF
TRBJ2-2	NA	TRBV2	NA	TGTGCCAGCACGAGGGTCGGGCCGGCCGGGGAGCTGTTTTTT	CASTRVGPAGELFF
TRBJ2-2	TRBD2	TRBV18	NA	TGTGCCAGCTCACCTACCCCCGGGACTAGCGGGAGTTTCACCGGGGAGCTGTTTTTT	CASSPTPGTSGSFTGELFF
TRBJ2-7	TRBD2	TRBV7-8	NA	TGTGCCAGCAGCTACGCGAGCGGGGGGGTTGTTGGCAGGGAGCAGTACTTC	CASSYASGGVVGREQYF
TRBJ2-3	TRBD2	TRBV29-1	NA	TGCAGCGTTATAGCGGGGATTAGCACAGATACGCAGTATTTT	CSVIAGISTDTQYF
TRBJ2-6	NA	TRBV30	NA	TGTGCCTGGAGTGGGGGCGCCTCTGGGGCCAACGTCCTGACTTTC	CAWSGGASGANVLTF
TRBJ2-1	TRBD2	TRBV5-4	NA	TGTGCCAGCAGCCCTTTCAGCGGGGGGGCTGGCCGGCAGTTCTTC	CASSPFSGGAGRQFF
TRBJ2-4	TRBD2	TRBV10-3	NA	TGTGCCATCAGTGAGTCGGGCGGGGGGAGAGACATTCAGTACTTC	CAISESGGGRDIQYF
TRBJ1-2	TRBD1	TRBV18	NA	TGTGCCAGCTCACCCGGGACAGGGGACTATGGCTACACCTTC	CASSPGTGDYGYTF
TRBJ1-5	NA	TRBV6-5	NA	TGTGCCAGCAGTTACGCACGGTATCAGCCCCAGCATTTT	CASSYARYQPQHF
TRBJ2-7	NA	TRBV11-3	NA	TGTGCCAGCAGCTACTTAGTAGGGGTATCGGGACACCGCTCCTACGAGCAGTACTTC	CASSYLVGVSGHRSYEQYF
TRBJ2-5	TRBD1	TRBV11-2	once	TGTGCCAGCAGCCCGCGACAGGGTCGGGGAGAGACCCAGTACTTC	CASSPRQGRGETQYF
TRBJ1-6	TRBD1	TRBV6-5	NA	TGTGCCAGCAGGGCACAGGGGCTTTACAATTCACCCCTCCACTTT	CASRAQGLYNSPLHF
TRBJ2-7	NA	TRBV15	once	TGTGCCACCAGCAGAGGCGGAGGGTCCTACGAGCAGTACTTC	CATSRGGGSYEQYF
TRBJ2-1	TRBD2	TRBV23-1	NA	TGCGCCAGCAGTCAATCGACCCGCCTCACCATCGGCGGGAGGGTAAGCAATGAGCAGTTCTTC	CASSQSTRLTIGGRVSNEQFF
TRBJ2-3	NA	TRBV5-1	NA	TGCGCCAGCAGCTTGAACGGACTCAGCACAGATACGCAGTATTTT	CASSLNGLSTDTQYF
TRBJ1-1	NA	TRBV7-9	NA	TGTGCCAGTGAACGGATTGGAGGTACTACTGAAGCTTTCTTT	CASERIGGTTEAFF
TRBJ1-4	NA	TRBV7-2	NA	TGTGCCAGCAGCTTAGGTGCAGGGCGGAATGAAAAACTGTTTTTT	CASSLGAGRNEKLFF
TRBJ1-1	TRBD1	TRBV11-3	NA	TGTGCCAGCACCCGGGACAGGGAAGATACTGAAGCTTTCTTT	CASTRDREDTEAFF
TRBJ1-5	NA	TRBV27	NA	TGTGCCAGCACCCAGAGGCAGGGGAGCCAGCCCCAGCATTTT	CASTQRQGSQPQHF
TRBJ2-7	NA	TRBV6-2/TRBV6-3	NA	TGTGCCAGCAGTCGCGGGACAGCGGTCAACGAGCAGTACTTC	CASSRGTAVNEQYF
TRBJ1-4	NA	TRBV21-1	few	TGTGCCAGCAGCAAACCTACAGGGGGTTTTAATGAAAAACTGTTTTTT	CASSKPTGGFNEKLFF
TRBJ2-7	NA	TRBV18	few	TGTGCCAGCTCACCAGGGACAAGCTACGAGCAGTACTTC	CASSPGTSYEQYF
TRBJ1-2	TRBD1	TRBV7-9	NA	TGTGCCAGCAGCTTAGAAGGAAGACAGGGCAGAACCGCTTACACCTTC	CASSLEGRQGRTAYTF
TRBJ2-2	TRBD1	TRBV7-2	NA	TGTGCCAGCAGCTTGTCGACAGGGACCGGGGAGCTGTTTTTT	CASSLSTGTGELFF
TRBJ1-5	NA	TRBV6-2/TRBV6-3	few	TGTGCCAGCAGCAACCCCGCAGGGGGCAATCAGCCCCAGCATTTT	CASSNPAGGNQPQHF
TRBJ1-5	TRBD1	TRBV7-2	NA	TGTGCCAGCAGCTTTCGGACAGGGCGAACTCAGCCCCAGCATTTT	CASSFRTGRTQPQHF
TRBJ2-2	NA	TRBV27	NA	TGTGCCAGCAGTTTATTAGTGGATCTTTCACCCTCTCAGGACGTAGTTCGGGGAGCTGTTTTT	CASSLLVDLSPSQDVVRGAVF
TRBJ2-7	NA	TRBV4-1	NA	TGCGCCAGCAGCCAAGGATTCGGGGAGTGGGGCTCCTACGAGCAGTACTTC	CASSQGFGEWGSYEQYF
TRBJ2-1	TRBD1	TRBV11-2	NA	TGTGCCAGCAGCTTAGTCCGGGACAGGGGTTGGAATGAGCAGTTCTTC	CASSLVRDRGWNEQFF
TRBJ2-7	NA	TRBV27	few	TGTGCCAGCAGTTTATTTGCGGAATCGAGGGAGCAGTACTTC	CASSLFAESREQYF
TRBJ1-6	NA	TRBV4-1	NA	TGCGCCAGCAGCCAAGAGGGCAGGGCTTCACCCCTCCACTTT	CASSQEGRASPLHF
TRBJ2-7	TRBD1	TRBV7-2	NA	TGTGCCAGCAGCTTAGGAGGGACAGGGGGCAACGAGCAGTACTTC	CASSLGGTGGNEQYF
TRBJ2-1	TRBD2	TRBV5-1	NA	TGCGCCAGCAGCAGCGGGACTAGCTCCTACAATGAGCAGTTCTTC	CASSSGTSSYNEQFF
TRBJ1-3	TRBD1	TRBV10-1	NA	TGCGCCAGCGGTGGCAGGGGGAACACCATATATTTT	CASGGRGNTIYF
TRBJ2-1	NA	TRBV10-2	once	TGCGCCAGCAGAGAGGGGGGGGTGGGCAATGAGCAGTTCTTC	CASREGGVGNEQFF
TRBJ2-2	TRBD2	TRBV9	NA	TGTGCCAGCAGCGTAGTCAGCGGGGGGACCGGGGAGCTGTTTTTT	CASSVVSGGTGELFF
TRBJ2-7	TRBD1	TRBV29-1	NA	TGCAGCGTTGAAGATTGGGGACAGGGAAACAACGAGCAGTACTTC	CSVEDWGQGNNEQYF